The 30 T cell receptor beta chains below come from one sample, sequenced in a study of blood T cell repertoires in COVID-19 (dated by TCRdb to 2018 to 2020). Libraries were built with the immunoSEQ multiplex PCR assay. This immuneACCESS table, as held by TCRdb, lists in-frame sequences with V and J called but not all clones. Of the missing ones, under half trace to an unresolved V gene in checked studies; the others have no known cause. The sample table shows about 130,000 clones, and almost 70% are seen once. The ten largest make up over 1.5% of the sample. Sequencing was performed on peripheral blood. These receptors were collected from an older woman with acute or convalescent COVID-19.

A few counts support this clone. This chain connects TRBV15 to TRBJ2-5, with D possibly matching TRBD1 (6 bases). Trimming removed 5 bases at V and 5 bases at J, with 12 bases between. The V gene's germline CDR1 is LNHNV and CDR2 YYDKDF (reference sequence). This CDR3 comprises 13 residues. Here the CDR3 DNA reads TGTGCCACCAGCGCATCTAGGGGGGAGACCCAGTACTTC. Protein: CATSASRGETQYF. Complete variable domain (other parts from reference TRBV15 and TRBJ2-5): DAMVIQNPRYQVTQFGKPVTLSCSQTLNHNVMYWYQQKSSQAPKLLFHYYDKDFNNEADTPDNFQSRRPNTSFCFLDIRSPGLGDTAMYLCATSASRGETQYFGPGTRLLVL.

Only a few counts were recorded for this clone. The V and J genes are TRBV29-1 and TRBJ2-2, with D tentatively TRBD2 (6 bases). Germline V gene sequence: CDR1 SQVTM, CDR2 ANQGSEA. V lost 7 bases and J lost 7, with 13 bases in between. The length of the CDR3 is 12 residues. CDR3 loop: CSGGLTGGELFF. The CDR3 DNA reads as TGCAGCGGGGGACTTACGGGCGGGGAGCTGTTTTTT.

The V and J genes are TRBV5-1 and TRBJ2-5; 14 bases fit TRBD2. Germline V CDR1 and CDR2: SGHRS, YFSETQ. The CDR3 is made up of 16 amino acids. The ends lost 4 bases at V and 4 bases at J; junction bases unmatched: 6. Written as DNA, the CDR3 is TGCGCCAGCAGCAGAACGACTAGCGGGAGGGCAGAGACCCAGTACTTC. Translating it yields CASSRTTSGRAETQYF. Supplemented by reference TRBV5-1 and TRBJ2-5, the full variable domain reads KAGVTQTPRYLIKTRGQQVTLSCSPISGHRSVSWYQQTPGQGLQFLFEYFSETQRNKGNFPGRFSGRQFSNSRSEMNVSTLELGDSALYLCASSRTTSGRAETQYFGPGTRLLVL.

The chain uses TRBV19 and TRBJ1-1, with D hard to call. CDR3 length equals 14 residues. Germline assignment: CDR1 LNHDA and CDR2 SQIVND (reference sequence). V lost 3 bases and J lost 4, with 12 bases in between. This CDR3 reads CASSIKGGPTEAFF. In nucleotides, the CDR3 is TGTGCCAGTAGTATTAAAGGAGGGCCCACTGAAGCTTTCTTT.

The CDR3 DNA follows: TGCGCCAGCAGCTTGGGGGCTCGGAACACTGAAGCTTTCTTT. It encodes CASSLGARNTEAFF. V is TRBV5-1 and J is TRBJ1-1; D is unresolved. The CDR3 contains 14 residues. Germline values: CDR1 SGHRS, CDR2 YFSETQ. Trimming left V 0 bases short and J 1 base short, with 7 bases between.

This chain joins TRBV9 and TRBJ1-3; 8 bases fit TRBD1. The V gene's germline CDR1 is SGDLS and CDR2 YYNGEE. This CDR3 spans 15 amino acids. With V trimmed by 0 bases and J by 4 bases, 3 bases remained unmatched. CDR3 amino acids: CASSVGGQAGNTIYF. CDR3 in DNA: TGTGCCAGCAGCGTAGGGGGACAGGCCGGAAACACCATATATTTT.

The chain joins TRBV10-3 to TRBJ1-1; D unresolved. This CDR3 region has 17 residues. The V gene lost 4 bases and the J gene lost 1 base, with 19 bases spanning the gap. Per the germline V gene, CDR1 is ENHRY and CDR2 is SYGVKD. CDR3 bases: TGTGCCATCAGTGGGGTTGGTTCTGACTATGGGAACACTGAAGCTTTCTTT. This codes for CAISGVGSDYGNTEAFF.

The genes are TRBV19 and TRBJ2-1; possible D gene TRBD1, 5 bases. This CDR3 comprises 15 residues. Trimming pared 5 bases from V and 4 bases from J, leaving 15 bases between. CDR1 is LNHDA, CDR2 SQIVND, per germline (reference sequence). CDR3 bases: TGTGCCAGTAGTTTCGCTGTGGGGCGTTACAATGAGCAGTTCTTC. Translated, it gives CASSFAVGRYNEQFF.

V gene TRBV15 combines with J gene TRBJ2-7; perhaps TRBD2 as D (5 bases). Trimming left V 1 base short and J 6 bases short, with 7 bases between. Germline lookup yields CDR1 LNHNV and CDR2 YYDKDF (reference sequence). The CDR3 length is 12 residues. The CDR3 bases are TGTGCCACCAGCAGAGGAGGGAGCGAGCAGTACTTC. Residues: CATSRGGSEQYF.

This clone came up a few times. V and J are TRBV2 and TRBJ2-7; 11 nucleotides line up with TRBD2. Germline CDR1 and CDR2: SNHLY and FYNNEI. V shed 8 bases, J shed 1 base, and the junction held 7 bases outside the gene matches. There are 15 residues in the CDR3. CDR3 protein: CASLPASGRSYEQYF. DNA of the CDR3: TGTGCCAGCCTCCCGGCTAGCGGGAGGTCCTACGAGCAGTACTTC.

V usage is TRBV5-1 and J usage is TRBJ2-7, with 10 bases identical to TRBD2. Germline CDR1 reads SGHRS; CDR2 reads YFSETQ. J gave up 3 bases and V 0 bases, and 9 bases lay outside the gene matches. The CDR3 extends over 17 amino acids. The chain's CDR3 is CASSLGSGGLGNYEQYF. In DNA form, the CDR3 reads TGCGCCAGCAGCTTGGGTAGCGGGGGGCTGGGAAACTACGAGCAGTACTTC.

This sequence joins TRBV2 and TRBJ2-7, with D possibly being TRBD2 (6 bases). This CDR3 comprises 14 residues. Deletions cut 2 bases from V and 0 bases from J, with 8 bases between. From germline, CDR1 is SNHLY and CDR2 FYNNEI. Here the CDR3 reads CASSELALSYEQYF. The CDR3 DNA sequence: TGTGCCAGCAGTGAACTAGCGCTCTCCTACGAGCAGTACTTC.

This sequence joins TRBV7-8 and TRBJ2-7, with D perhaps matching TRBD1 (6 bases). Trimming shortened V by 5 bases and J by 2 bases, and 22 bases separated the two germline ends. Per germline, CDR1 SGHVS and CDR2 FQNEAQ. This CDR3 has 17 amino acids. The CDR3 region has the DNA TGTGCCAGCAGCCCAAATTGGGTCCGTGGGGGCACCTACGAGCAGTACTTC. Translation: CASSPNWVRGGTYEQYF.

This clone has ten or more counts. In DNA form, the CDR3 reads TGTGCCAGCAGCTTTTCCGGGTCCTCTGGAAACACCATATATTTT. Protein: CASSFSGSSGNTIYF. The chain is built from TRBV5-8 and TRBJ1-3; the D is unclear. Trimming removed 2 bases from V and 0 bases from J, with 9 bases in between. The CDR3 is made up of 15 amino acids. CDR1 SGHTS and CDR2 YDEGEE come from the germline V gene.

V and J are TRBV23-1 and TRBJ2-1; no reliable D call. TRBV23-1 is reported as an ORF; its role is uncertain. This CDR3 has 16 amino acids. Trimming left V 5 bases short and J 2 bases short, with 16 bases between. The CDR3 DNA reads as TGCGCCAGCAGTGACCTTGGGCCTACCCCCTACAATGAGCAGTTCTTC. Its translation: CASSDLGPTPYNEQFF.

The chain combines TRBV19 with TRBJ1-5; weak D call: TRBD1 (5 bases). The V gene's germline CDR1 is LNHDA and CDR2 SQIVND (reference sequence). With 6 bases removed from V and 7 bases from J, the gap between germline ends came to 16 bases. The CDR3 covers 14 residues. The CDR3 region has the DNA TGTGCCAGTAGGCTCCGGCAGGGCGGACAGCCCCAGCATTTT. Amino acid sequence: CASRLRQGGQPQHF.

The chain carries TRBV15 and TRBJ2-1; 7 bases match TRBD2. The CDR3 length is 15 residues. V was pared by 1 base and J by 4 bases, with 4 bases of the junction left unmatched. Germline-derived CDR1 and CDR2 are LNHNV and YYDKDF (reference sequence). The CDR3 DNA reads TGTGCCACCAGCAGAGGACGGGGGGAATACAATGAGCAGTTCTTC. Translated: CATSRGRGEYNEQFF.

V usage is TRBV28 and J usage is TRBJ1-1, with a tentative D call TRBD1 (5 bases). Germline CDR1 and CDR2: MDHEN and SYDVKM. The CDR3 is 14 amino acids. The V gene lost 5 bases and the J gene lost 1 base, with 11 bases spanning the gap. DNA of the CDR3: TGTGCCAGCAGTGACCACGGGGGGAACACTGAAGCTTTCTTT. Protein sequence: CASSDHGGNTEAFF.

The rearrangement joins TRBV24-1 to TRBJ1-6, with TRBD1 identical over 7 bases. The CDR3 totals 18 residues. CDR1 KGHDR and CDR2 SFDVKD come from the germline V gene. Trimming removed 5 bases from V and 0 bases from J; junction bases left unmatched: 9. CDR3 protein: CATSGPGQLSSYNSPLHF. The CDR3, as DNA: TGTGCCACCAGTGGACCGGGACAGCTTAGCTCCTATAATTCACCCCTCCACTTT.

This clone was counted only a few times. V is TRBV29-1 and J is TRBJ1-2; TRBD1 aligns across 9 bases. This CDR3 is built from 14 residues. CDR1 is SQVTM, CDR2 ANQGSEA, per germline. After removal of 6 bases from V and 8 bases from J, the junction contained 13 bases not matched to a gene. The CDR3 coding sequence is TGCAGCGTCGGTATACCTACAGGGGGCGGGGGCTACACCTTC. It specifies CSVGIPTGGGGYTF. The full variable domain, rest sourced from reference TRBV29-1 and TRBJ1-2, is SAVISQKPSRDICQRGTSLTIQCQVDSQVTMMFWYRQQPGQSLTLIATANQGSEATYESGFVIDKFPISRPNLTFSTLTVSNMSPEDSSIYLCSVGIPTGGGGYTFGSGTRLTVV.

The chain combines TRBV19 with TRBJ2-5, with a possible D match to TRBD2 (6 bases). The V and J ends lost 5 bases and 1 base respectively, with 11 bases between them. Germline CDR1 and CDR2: LNHDA and SQIVND (reference sequence). The CDR3 is 14 amino acids. CDR3 loop: CASSPLAFQETQYF. For the CDR3, the DNA is TGTGCCAGTAGTCCTCTAGCGTTCCAAGAGACCCAGTACTTC.

The rearrangement uses TRBV29-1 and TRBJ2-5; 8 bases map to TRBD1. The trim removed 7 bases at V and 1 base at J, leaving 5 bases unmatched. The CDR3 is made up of 13 amino acids. Germline CDR1 SQVTM, CDR2 ANQGSEA. CDR3 in DNA: TGCAGCGCGAACAGGGGGTTCCAAGAGACCCAGTACTTC. It translates to CSANRGFQETQYF.

This clone has only a few counts. This rearrangement joins TRBV12-3 or TRBV12-4 to TRBJ1-2; a possible D gene is TRBD1 (5 bases). The CDR3 length is 12 residues. Trimming pared 5 bases from V and 6 bases from J, leaving 10 bases between. CDR3 region: CASSIRVHGYTF. The CDR3 DNA reads TGTGCCAGCAGTATCAGGGTCCATGGCTACACCTTC.

The sample holds a few counts of this clone. V gene TRBV9 combines with J gene TRBJ1-5; D is uncertain. The CDR3 covers 13 residues. V lost 0 bases to trimming and J lost 3 bases, with 4 bases between them. Germline CDR1 SGDLS, CDR2 YYNGEE. The chain's CDR3 is CASSVGVNQPQHF. Written as DNA, the CDR3 is TGTGCCAGCAGCGTAGGAGTCAATCAGCCCCAGCATTTT.

This chain joins TRBV4-1 and TRBJ1-5, with no clear D. The CDR3 is 14 residues long. Germline V gives CDR1 MGHRA, CDR2 YSYEKL. Trimming removed 0 bases at V and 9 bases at J, with 12 bases between. Here the CDR3 reads CASSQEGRERPQHF. The DNA of the CDR3 is TGCGCCAGCAGCCAAGAGGGCCGGGAAAGGCCCCAGCATTTT.

The chain uses TRBV7-8 and TRBJ2-1; 7 bases map to TRBD1. V was pared by 5 bases and J by 13 bases, with 8 bases of the junction left unmatched. Germline CDR1 SGHVS, CDR2 FQNEAQ. There are 12 residues in the CDR3. The CDR3 DNA reads TGTGCCAGCAGCATCGACAGGGATGTCCAGTTCTTC. This codes for CASSIDRDVQFF. Full variable domain (remainder filled in from reference TRBV7-8 and TRBJ2-1): GAGVSQSPRYKVAKRGQDVALRCDPISGHVSLFWYQQALGQGPEFLTYFQNEAQLDKSGLPSDRFFAERPEGSVSTLKIQRTQQEDSAVYLCASSIDRDVQFFGPGTRLTVL.

The chain joins TRBV6-2 or TRBV6-3 to TRBJ2-4, with D unclear. CDR1 is MNHEY, CDR2 SVGEGT, per germline. V was pared by 5 bases and J by 7 bases, with 9 bases between. CDR3 size: 12 residues. The CDR3 DNA sequence: TGTGCCAGCAGTCTAGACGGGAACATTCAGTACTTC. Its translation is CASSLDGNIQYF.

The chain couples TRBV2 to TRBJ2-2; 9 bases line up with TRBD2. Trimming cost V 6 bases and J 1 base; bases outside gene matches: 3. The germline CDR1 and CDR2 sequences are SNHLY and FYNNEI. There are 15 residues in the CDR3. The CDR3 DNA sequence: TGTGCCAGCAGCGCTAGCGGGGTGAACACCGGGGAGCTGTTTTTT. It yields the protein CASSASGVNTGELFF.

This clone was seen only a few times. V gene TRBV30 combines with J gene TRBJ2-7; 11 bases map to TRBD1. V lost 5 bases to trimming and J lost 0 bases; unmatched junction nucleotides: 6. CDR1 is GTSNPN, CDR2 SVGIG, per germline (reference sequence). The CDR3 is made up of 15 amino acids. The CDR3 sequence: CAWSYGTGGSYEQYF. Here the CDR3 DNA reads TGTGCCTGGTCCTATGGGACAGGGGGCTCCTACGAGCAGTACTTC.

The genes are TRBV27 and TRBJ2-1; 11 bases map to TRBD2. CDR1 MNHEY and CDR2 SMNVEV come from the germline V gene (reference sequence). The CDR3 runs to 15 residues. V trimming: 8 bases; J trimming: 7 bases; junction bases outside the gene matches: 10. The CDR3: CASFRGLAGGNEQFF. CDR3 nucleotides: TGTGCCAGCTTCCGGGGGCTAGCGGGAGGTAATGAGCAGTTCTTC.